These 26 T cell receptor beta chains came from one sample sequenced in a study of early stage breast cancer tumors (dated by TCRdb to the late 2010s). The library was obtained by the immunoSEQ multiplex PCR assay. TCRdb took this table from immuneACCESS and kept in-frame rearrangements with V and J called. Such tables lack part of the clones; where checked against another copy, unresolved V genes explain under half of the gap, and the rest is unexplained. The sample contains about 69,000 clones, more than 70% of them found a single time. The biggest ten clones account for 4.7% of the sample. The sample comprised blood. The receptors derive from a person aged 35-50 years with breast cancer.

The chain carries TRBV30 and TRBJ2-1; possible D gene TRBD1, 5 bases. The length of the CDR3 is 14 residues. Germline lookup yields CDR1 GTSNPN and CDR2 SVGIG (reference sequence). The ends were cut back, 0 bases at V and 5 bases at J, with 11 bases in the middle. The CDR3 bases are TGTGCCTGGAGTGTACCAGGGTGGGACAATGAGCAGTTCTTC. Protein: CAWSVPGWDNEQFF.

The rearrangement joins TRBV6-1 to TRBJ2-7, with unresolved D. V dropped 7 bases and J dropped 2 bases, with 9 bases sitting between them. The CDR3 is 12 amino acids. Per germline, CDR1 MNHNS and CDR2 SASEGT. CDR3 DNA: TGTGCCAGCACCCAAGTGGCCTACGAGCAGTACTTC. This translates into CASTQVAYEQYF.

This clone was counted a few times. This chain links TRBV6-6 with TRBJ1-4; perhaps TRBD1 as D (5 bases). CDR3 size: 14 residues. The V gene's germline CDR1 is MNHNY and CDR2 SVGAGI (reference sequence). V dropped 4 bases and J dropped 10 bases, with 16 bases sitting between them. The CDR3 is CASSSVGDRGKLFF. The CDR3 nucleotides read TGTGCCAGCAGTTCGGTGGGGGATCGGGGAAAACTGTTTTTT.

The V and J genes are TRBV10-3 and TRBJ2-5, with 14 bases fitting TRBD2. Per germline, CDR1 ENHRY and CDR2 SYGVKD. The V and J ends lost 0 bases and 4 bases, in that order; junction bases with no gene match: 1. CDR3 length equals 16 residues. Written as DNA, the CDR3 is TGTGCCATCAGTGAGTCGGGACTAGCGGGGGTAGAGACCCAGTACTTC. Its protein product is CAISESGLAGVETQYF.

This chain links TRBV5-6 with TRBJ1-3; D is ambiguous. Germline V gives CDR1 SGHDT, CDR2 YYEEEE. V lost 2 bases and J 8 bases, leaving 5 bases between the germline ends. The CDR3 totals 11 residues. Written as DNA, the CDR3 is TGTGCCAGCAGCTTCGAAGACACCATATATTTT. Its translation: CASSFEDTIYF.

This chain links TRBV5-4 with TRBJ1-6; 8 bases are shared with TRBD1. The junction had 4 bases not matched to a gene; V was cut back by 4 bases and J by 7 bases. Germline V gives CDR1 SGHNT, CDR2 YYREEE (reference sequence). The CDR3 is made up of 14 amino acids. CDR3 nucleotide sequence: TGTGCCAGCAGCCTGGGACAGGACAATTCACCCCTCCACTTT. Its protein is CASSLGQDNSPLHF.

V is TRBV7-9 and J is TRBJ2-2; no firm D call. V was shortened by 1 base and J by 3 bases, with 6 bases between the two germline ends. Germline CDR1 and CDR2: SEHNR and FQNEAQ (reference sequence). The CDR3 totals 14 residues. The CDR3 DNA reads TGTGCCAGCAGCTTAGTGGCGGACACCGGGGAGCTGTTTTTT. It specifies CASSLVADTGELFF.

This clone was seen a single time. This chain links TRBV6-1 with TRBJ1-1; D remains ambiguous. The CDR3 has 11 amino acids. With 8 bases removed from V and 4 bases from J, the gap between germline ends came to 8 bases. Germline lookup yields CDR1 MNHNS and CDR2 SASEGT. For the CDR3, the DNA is TGTGCCAGCGTTAGCTTCACTGAAGCTTTCTTT. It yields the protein CASVSFTEAFF.

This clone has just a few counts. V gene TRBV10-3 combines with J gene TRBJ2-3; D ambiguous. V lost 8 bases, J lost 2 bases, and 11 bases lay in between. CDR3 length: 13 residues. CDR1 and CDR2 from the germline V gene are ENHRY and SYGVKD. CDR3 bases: TGTGCCATCTTCAGCTTTAACACAGATACGCAGTATTTT. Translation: CAIFSFNTDTQYF.

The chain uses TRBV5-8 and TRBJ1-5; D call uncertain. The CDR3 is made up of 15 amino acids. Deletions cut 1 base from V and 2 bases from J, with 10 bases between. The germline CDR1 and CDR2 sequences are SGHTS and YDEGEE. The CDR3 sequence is CASSLNGRGNQPQHF. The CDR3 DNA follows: TGTGCCAGCAGCTTGAACGGAAGAGGCAATCAGCCCCAGCATTTT.

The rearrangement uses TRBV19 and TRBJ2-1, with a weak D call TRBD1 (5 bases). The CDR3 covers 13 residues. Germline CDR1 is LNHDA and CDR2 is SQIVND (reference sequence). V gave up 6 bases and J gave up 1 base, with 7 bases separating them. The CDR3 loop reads CASSDSSYNEQFF. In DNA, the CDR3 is TGTGCCAGTAGCGACAGTTCCTACAATGAGCAGTTCTTC. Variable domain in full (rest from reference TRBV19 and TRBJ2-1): DGGITQSPKYLFRKEGQNVTLSCEQNLNHDAMYWYRQDPGQGLRLIYYSQIVNDFQKGDIAEGYSVSREKKESFPLTVTSAQKNPTAFYLCASSDSSYNEQFFGPGTRLTVL.

This CDR3 is CASSFTSGGGNEQFF. The CDR3 DNA sequence: TGCGCCAGCAGCTTCACTAGCGGGGGGGGGAATGAGCAGTTCTTC. The V call is TRBV5-1, the J call TRBJ2-1; TRBD2 agrees at 13 bases. Germline V lookup: CDR1 SGHRS, CDR2 YFSETQ. V lost 2 bases, J lost 7 bases, and 3 bases stayed unmatched. The CDR3 sequence is 15 residues long.

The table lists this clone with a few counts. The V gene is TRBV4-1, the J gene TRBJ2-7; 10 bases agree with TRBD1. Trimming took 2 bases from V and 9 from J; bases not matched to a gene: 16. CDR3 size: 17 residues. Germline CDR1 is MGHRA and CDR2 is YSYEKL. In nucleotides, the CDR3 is TGCGCCAGCAGCCAACCGGGACAGGGGATCCTCGGGGGCGGGCAGTACTTC. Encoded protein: CASSQPGQGILGGGQYF.

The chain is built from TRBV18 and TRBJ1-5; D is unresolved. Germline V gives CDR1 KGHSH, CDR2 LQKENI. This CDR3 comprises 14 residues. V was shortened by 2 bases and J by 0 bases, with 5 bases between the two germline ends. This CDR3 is CASSPVNSNQPQHF. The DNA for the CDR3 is TGTGCCAGCTCACCAGTTAATAGCAATCAGCCCCAGCATTTT.

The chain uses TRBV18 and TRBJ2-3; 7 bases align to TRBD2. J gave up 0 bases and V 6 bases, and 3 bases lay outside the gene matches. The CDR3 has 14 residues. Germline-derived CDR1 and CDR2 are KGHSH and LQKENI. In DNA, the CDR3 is TGTGCCAGCTCTCTTAGCGGGAGCACAGATACGCAGTATTTT. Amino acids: CASSLSGSTDTQYF.

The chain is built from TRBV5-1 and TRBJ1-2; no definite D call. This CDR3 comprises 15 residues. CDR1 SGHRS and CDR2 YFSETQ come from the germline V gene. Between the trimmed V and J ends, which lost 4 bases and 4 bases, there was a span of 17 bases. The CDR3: CASSPSGSAGYGYTF. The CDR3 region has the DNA TGCGCCAGCAGCCCATCTGGATCGGCTGGCTATGGCTACACCTTC.

CDR3 nucleotides: TGTGCCAGCAGCTTAGCGAGGGGATCAGGCAATCAGCCCCAGCATTTT. Its translation: CASSLARGSGNQPQHF. The V call is TRBV7-9, the J call TRBJ1-5; maybe TRBD1 (5 bases). CDR3 size: 16 residues. Germline V gene sequence: CDR1 SEHNR, CDR2 FQNEAQ (reference sequence). Trimming removed 0 bases from V and 2 bases from J, with 11 bases in between.

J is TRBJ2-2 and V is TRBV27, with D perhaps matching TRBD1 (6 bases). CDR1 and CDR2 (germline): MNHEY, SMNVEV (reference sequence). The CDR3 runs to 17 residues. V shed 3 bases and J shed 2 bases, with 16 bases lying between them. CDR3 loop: CASSFTGNINNTGELFF. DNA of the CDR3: TGTGCCAGCAGTTTCACAGGGAACATAAATAACACCGGGGAGCTGTTTTTT.

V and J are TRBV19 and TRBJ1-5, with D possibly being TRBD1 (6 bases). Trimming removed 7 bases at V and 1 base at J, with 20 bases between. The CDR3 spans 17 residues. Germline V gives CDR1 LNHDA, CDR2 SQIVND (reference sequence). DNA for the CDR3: TGTGCCAGTACCATCACGGGGGGCTCTTTAAGCAATCAGCCCCAGCATTTT. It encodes CASTITGGSLSNQPQHF.

The CDR3 loop is CASSEGTRPNTEAFF. The CDR3 coding sequence is TGTGCCAGCAGCGAGGGGACACGTCCGAACACTGAAGCTTTCTTT. The chain uses TRBV9 and TRBJ1-1; weak D call: TRBD1 (6 bases). This CDR3 is built from 15 residues. The germline V and J ends were trimmed by 3 bases and 1 base, with 13 bases remaining between them. CDR1 and CDR2 (germline): SGDLS, YYNGEE.

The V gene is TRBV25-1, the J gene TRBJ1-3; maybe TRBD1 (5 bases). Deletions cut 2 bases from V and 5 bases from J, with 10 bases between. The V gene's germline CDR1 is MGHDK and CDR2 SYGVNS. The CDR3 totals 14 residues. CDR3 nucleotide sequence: TGTGCCAGCAGTGAACACGACAGAAGAAACACCATATATTTT. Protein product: CASSEHDRRNTIYF. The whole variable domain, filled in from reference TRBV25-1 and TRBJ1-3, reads EADIYQTPRYLVIGTGKKITLECSQTMGHDKMYWYQQDPGMELHLIHYSYGVNSTEKGDLSSESTVSRIRTEHFPLTLESARPSHTSQYLCASSEHDRRNTIYFGEGSWLTVV.

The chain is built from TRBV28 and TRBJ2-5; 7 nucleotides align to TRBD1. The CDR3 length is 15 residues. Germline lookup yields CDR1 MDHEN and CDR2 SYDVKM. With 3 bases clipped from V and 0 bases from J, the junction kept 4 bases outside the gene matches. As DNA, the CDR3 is TGTGCCAGCAGTTTCCTCGACAGGGACCAAGAGACCCAGTACTTC. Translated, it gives CASSFLDRDQETQYF.

The CDR3 sequence is CASSLRGGPPSGNTIYF. As DNA, the CDR3 is TGTGCCAGCAGCTTAAGAGGGGGGCCCCCCTCTGGAAACACCATATATTTT. This rearrangement joins TRBV7-9 to TRBJ1-3; D might be TRBD1 (6 bases). The CDR3 is 17 amino acids. V lost 2 bases and J lost 0, with 14 bases in between. Germline CDR1 reads SEHNR; CDR2 reads FQNEAQ (reference sequence).

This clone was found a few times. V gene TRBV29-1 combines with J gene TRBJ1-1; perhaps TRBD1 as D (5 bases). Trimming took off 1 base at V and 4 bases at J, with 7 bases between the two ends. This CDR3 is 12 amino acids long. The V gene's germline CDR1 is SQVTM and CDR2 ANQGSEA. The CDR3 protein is CSVEGGITEAFF. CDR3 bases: TGCAGCGTTGAAGGGGGGATCACTGAAGCTTTCTTT.

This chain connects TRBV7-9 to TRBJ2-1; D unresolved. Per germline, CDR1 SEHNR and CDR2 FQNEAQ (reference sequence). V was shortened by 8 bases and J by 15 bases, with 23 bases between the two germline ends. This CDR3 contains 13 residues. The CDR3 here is CASYHREALKLFF. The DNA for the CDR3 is TGTGCCAGCTACCATAGAGAGGCCCTTAAACTGTTCTTC. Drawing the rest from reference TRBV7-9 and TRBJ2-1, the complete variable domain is DTGVSQNPRHKITKRGQNVTFRCDPISEHNRLYWYRQTLGQGPEFLTYFQNEAQLEKSRLLSDRFSAERPKGSFSTLEIQRTEQGDSAMYLCASYHREALKLFFGPGTRLTVL.

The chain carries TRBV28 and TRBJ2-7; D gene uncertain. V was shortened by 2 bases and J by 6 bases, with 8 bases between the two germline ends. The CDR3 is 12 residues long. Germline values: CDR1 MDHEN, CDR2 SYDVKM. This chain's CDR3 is CASSLGDGEQYF. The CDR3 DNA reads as TGTGCCAGCAGTTTAGGTGACGGCGAGCAGTACTTC.